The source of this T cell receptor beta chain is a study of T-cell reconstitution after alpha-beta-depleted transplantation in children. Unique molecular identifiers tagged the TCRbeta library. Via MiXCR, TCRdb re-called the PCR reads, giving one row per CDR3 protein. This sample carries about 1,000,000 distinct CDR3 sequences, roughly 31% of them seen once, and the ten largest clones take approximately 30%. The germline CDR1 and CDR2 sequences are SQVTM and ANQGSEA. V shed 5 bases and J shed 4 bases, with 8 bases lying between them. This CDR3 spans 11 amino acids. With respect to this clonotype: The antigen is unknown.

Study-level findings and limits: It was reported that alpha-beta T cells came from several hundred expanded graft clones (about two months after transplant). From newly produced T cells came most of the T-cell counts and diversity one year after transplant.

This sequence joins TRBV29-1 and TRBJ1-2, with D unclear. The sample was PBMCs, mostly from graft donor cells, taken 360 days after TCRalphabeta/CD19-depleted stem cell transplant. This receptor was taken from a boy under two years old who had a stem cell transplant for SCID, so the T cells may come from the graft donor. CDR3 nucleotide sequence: TGCAGCGTTCAGTCTGGCTATGGCTACACCTTC. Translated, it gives CSVQSGYGYTF.